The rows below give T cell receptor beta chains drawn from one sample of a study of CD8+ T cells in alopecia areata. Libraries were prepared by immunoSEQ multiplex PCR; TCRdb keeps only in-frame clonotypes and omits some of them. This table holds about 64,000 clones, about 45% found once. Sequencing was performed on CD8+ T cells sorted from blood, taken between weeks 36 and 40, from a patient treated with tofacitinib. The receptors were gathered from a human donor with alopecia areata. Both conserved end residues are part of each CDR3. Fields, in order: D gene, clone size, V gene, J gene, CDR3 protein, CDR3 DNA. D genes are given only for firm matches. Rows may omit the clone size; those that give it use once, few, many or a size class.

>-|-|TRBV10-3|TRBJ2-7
CAISGTGEDTYEQYF
TGTGCCATCAGTGGAACGGGGGAGGACACGTACGAGCAGTACTTC
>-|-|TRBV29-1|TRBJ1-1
CSVEGGDVTEAFF
TGCAGCGTTGAAGGAGGGGATGTCACTGAAGCTTTCTTT
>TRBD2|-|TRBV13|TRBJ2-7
CASSPSLMTSGRVGEQYF
TGTGCCAGCAGCCCATCCCTCATGACTAGCGGGAGGGTAGGCGAGCAGTACTTC
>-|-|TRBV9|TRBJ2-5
CASSVSGQETQYF
TGTGCCAGCAGCGTAAGCGGCCAAGAGACCCAGTACTTC
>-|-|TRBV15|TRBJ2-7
CATSVRDAAYEQYF
TGTGCCACCAGCGTGCGGGACGCAGCCTACGAGCAGTACTTC
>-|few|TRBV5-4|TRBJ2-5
CASNLWGRETQYF
TGTGCCAGCAACCTCTGGGGCCGGGAGACCCAGTACTTC
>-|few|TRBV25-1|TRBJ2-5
CAGSGASDQETQYF
TGTGCCGGCAGTGGCGCCAGCGACCAAGAGACCCAGTACTTC
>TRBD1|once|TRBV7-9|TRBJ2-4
CASSPGQGGERNIQYF
TGTGCCAGCAGCCCTGGACAGGGGGGAGAGAGAAACATTCAGTACTTC
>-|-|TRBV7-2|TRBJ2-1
CASSSQGGYNEQFF
TGTGCCAGCAGCTCCCAGGGGGGGTACAATGAGCAGTTCTTC
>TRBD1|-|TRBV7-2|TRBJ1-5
CASSFTGGNQPQHF
TGTGCCAGCAGCTTCACAGGGGGCAATCAGCCCCAGCATTTT
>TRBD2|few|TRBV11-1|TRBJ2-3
CASSFRVAGADTQYF
TGTGCCAGCAGCTTTCGGGTAGCGGGCGCAGATACGCAGTATTTT
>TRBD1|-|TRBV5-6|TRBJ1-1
CASSLLTGGREAFF
TGTGCCAGCAGCCTCCTGACAGGGGGTAGGGAAGCTTTCTTT
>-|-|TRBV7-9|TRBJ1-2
CASSPRSNYGYTF
TGTGCCAGCTCCCCCCGGTCTAACTATGGCTACACCTTC
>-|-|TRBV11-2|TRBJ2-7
CASSLVGAEQYF
TGTGCCAGCAGCTTAGTAGGGGCCGAGCAGTACTTC
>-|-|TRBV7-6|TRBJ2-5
CASRFGGQETQYF
TGTGCCAGCAGGTTTGGGGGACAAGAGACCCAGTACTTC
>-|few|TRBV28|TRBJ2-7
CASRQAYEQYF
TGTGCCAGCAGACAGGCCTACGAGCAGTACTTC
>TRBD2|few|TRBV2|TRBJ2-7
CASSVKAGVDKYF
TGTGCCAGCAGTGTAAAAGCGGGAGTGGATAAGTACTTC
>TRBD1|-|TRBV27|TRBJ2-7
CASSSSTGERGDEQYF
TGTGCCAGCAGTTCCTCGACAGGGGAAAGGGGGGACGAGCAGTACTTC
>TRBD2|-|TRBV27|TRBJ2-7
CASSSAGSSYEQYF
TGTGCCAGCAGTTCAGCGGGGAGCTCCTACGAGCAGTACTTC
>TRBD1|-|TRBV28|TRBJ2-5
CASSRTPGQGLETQYF
TGTGCCAGCAGCCGAACTCCGGGACAGGGATTGGAGACCCAGTACTTC
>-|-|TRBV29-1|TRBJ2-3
CSVSLRPPGSDTQYF
TGCAGCGTTTCGTTACGGCCGCCTGGATCAGATACGCAGTATTTT
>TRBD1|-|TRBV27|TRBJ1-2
CASSLSRTGMVGYTF
TGTGCCAGCAGTTTATCGAGGACAGGGATGGTCGGCTACACCTTC
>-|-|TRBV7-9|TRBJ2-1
CASSFDPTEQFF
TGTGCCAGCAGCTTCGACCCCACCGAGCAGTTCTTC
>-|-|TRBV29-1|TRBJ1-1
CSVTLGAGEAEAFF
TGCAGCGTGACCCTAGGGGCAGGGGAGGCTGAAGCTTTCTTT
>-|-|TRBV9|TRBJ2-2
CASSGGTAGELFF
TGTGCCAGCAGCGGCGGGACGGCCGGGGAGCTGTTTTTT
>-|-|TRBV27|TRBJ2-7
CASSLSIATHEWYF
TGTGCCAGCAGTTTATCGATAGCGACTCACGAATGGTACTTC
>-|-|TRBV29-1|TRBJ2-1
CSVVRPTLGVNEQFF
TGCAGCGTTGTCCGGCCTACGTTAGGGGTCAATGAGCAGTTCTTC
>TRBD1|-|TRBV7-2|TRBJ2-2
CASSFDRGISTGELFF
TGTGCCAGCAGCTTCGACAGGGGCATAAGCACCGGGGAGCTGTTTTTT
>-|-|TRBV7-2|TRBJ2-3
CASSLETRPDTQYF
TGTGCCAGCAGCTTAGAGACTAGACCAGATACGCAGTATTTT
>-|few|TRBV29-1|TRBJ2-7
CSVLAQAPEQYF
TGCAGCGTTTTAGCCCAAGCCCCCGAGCAGTACTTC
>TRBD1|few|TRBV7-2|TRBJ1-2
CASSLEGKGTGDPYGYTF
TGTGCCAGCAGCTTAGAGGGCAAGGGGACAGGGGATCCTTATGGCTACACCTTC
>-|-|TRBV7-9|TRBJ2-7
CASSSGPREQYF
TGTGCCAGCAGTTCTGGACCCCGCGAGCAGTACTTC
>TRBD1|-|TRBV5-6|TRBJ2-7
CASSLTTYSGTADYEQYF
TGTGCCAGCAGCCTAACCACCTACTCCGGGACAGCAGACTACGAGCAGTACTTC
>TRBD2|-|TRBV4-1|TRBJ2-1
CASSQAPSGGRYYNEQFF
TGCGCCAGCAGCCAAGCACCCTCCGGCGGGAGATACTACAATGAGCAGTTCTTC
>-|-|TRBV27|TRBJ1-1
CASSSSQAAWTEAFF
TGTGCCAGCAGTTCTTCCCAGGCTGCTTGGACTGAAGCTTTCTTT
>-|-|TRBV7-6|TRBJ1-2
CASSRTEWGLYTF
TGTGCCAGCAGCCGCACAGAGTGGGGTCTCTACACCTTC
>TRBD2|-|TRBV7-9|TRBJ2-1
CASSFPGGTYNEQFF
TGTGCCAGCAGTTTCCCGGGGGGAACCTACAATGAGCAGTTCTTC
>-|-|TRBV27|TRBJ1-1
CASSLTANTEAFF
TGTGCCAGCAGTTTAACGGCGAACACTGAAGCTTTCTTT
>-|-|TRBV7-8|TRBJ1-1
CASSKSPTGRTEAFF
TGTGCCAGCAGCAAAAGCCCGACAGGTAGGACTGAAGCTTTCTTT
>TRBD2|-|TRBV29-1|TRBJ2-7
CSVVTSVAYEQYF
TGCAGCGTTGTGACTAGCGTGGCCTACGAGCAGTACTTC
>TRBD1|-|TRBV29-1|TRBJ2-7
CSVEGLTTGTGAYEQYF
TGCAGCGTTGAAGGCCTAACCACCGGGACAGGGGCCTACGAGCAGTACTTC
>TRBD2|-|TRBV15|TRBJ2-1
CATSREVAGDNEQFF
TGTGCCACCAGCAGAGAGGTAGCGGGAGACAATGAGCAGTTCTTC
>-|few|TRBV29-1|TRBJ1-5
CSVAPRDAGHQPQHF
TGCAGCGTCGCCCCTCGGGACGCCGGACATCAGCCCCAGCATTTT
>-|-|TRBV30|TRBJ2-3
CAWRRTGDTQYF
TGTGCCTGGAGACGGACGGGAGATACGCAGTATTTT